Presented here are 3 T cell receptor beta chains from one specimen sequenced in a study of T cells in Graves' hyperthyroidism and ophthalmopathy. Amplified regions were TCR beta CDR3 sequences from RNA transcripts. TCR CDR3 underwent first-round RT-PCR with the HTBI primer set. Using its own MiXCR run on the multiplex PCR reads, TCRdb lists one record per CDR3 protein. The repertoire holds about 420,000 distinct CDR3 sequences, around 14% seen once, with roughly an eighth in the top ten. The sample taken for sequencing was blood. These receptors all stem from a woman under 30 with Graves' hyperthyroidism.

This clonotype was detected ten times or more. The chain is built from TRBV20-1 and TRBJ2-1, with 9 bases fitting TRBD2. This CDR3 has 14 amino acids. V shed 8 bases and J 4 bases; nucleotides not matched to a gene: 9. Looked up from germline, CDR1 is DFQATT and CDR2 is SNEGSKA (reference sequence). CDR3 DNA: TGCAGTACTACAGGCCTAGCGGGGTACAATGAGCAGTTCTTC. Translation gives CSTTGLAGYNEQFF.

This clonotype was seen many times. This chain links TRBV7-6 with TRBJ2-2; D is possibly TRBD1 (7 bases). The CDR3 loop spans 16 amino acids. Germline V CDR1 and CDR2: SGHVS, FNYEAQ. Trimming took off 5 bases at V and 1 base at J, with 14 bases between the two ends. CDR3 sequence (DNA): TGTGCCAGCAGCCTAGGGGGCGGGGTGAACACCGGGGAGCTGTTTTTT. Protein product: CASSLGGGVNTGELFF.

The rearrangement links TRBV5-1 to TRBJ2-2, with 10 bases that match TRBD1. The trim removed 3 bases at V and 7 bases at J, leaving 6 bases unmatched. The CDR3 contains 15 residues. The V gene's germline CDR1 is SGHRS and CDR2 YFSETQ. In DNA form, the CDR3 reads TGCGCCAGCAGCTGGGGGACAGGGGCCTTCGGGGAGCTGTTTTTT. Translated: CASSWGTGAFGELFF.